This TCR beta chain originates from a study of a mutant IDH1 vaccine in newly diagnosed glioma. On the study more broadly: First vaccine doses came 4-6 weeks after radiotherapy alone, or with temozolomide cycles.

Documented time point: week 35, safety follow-up. The investigators gave 300 ug of mutant IDH1 20-mer peptide in each vaccine dose, together with topical imiquimod. This clone turned up a few times. Its antigen is currently unknown. Per germline, CDR1 LNHDA and CDR2 SQIVND (reference sequence). This CDR3 region has 14 residues. The germline V and J ends were trimmed by 5 bases and 0 bases, with 10 bases remaining between them. Here immunoSEQ multiplex PCR was the method, and the copy in TCRdb shows in-frame clones only, minus some. The sample shows about 32,000 clones, around 77% of them seen only once.

V is TRBV19 and J is TRBJ1-1; weak D call: TRBD1 (5 bases). This receptor was taken from a young woman with glioma. Some clones in this sample may be carry-over from other donors' samples. The sequenced sample was PBMCs, obtained from a glioma patient whose treatment included an IDH1 peptide vaccine. CDR3 in DNA: TGTGCCAGTAGTTGGGGCAGGTTGAACACTGAAGCTTTCTTT. Its protein product is CASSWGRLNTEAFF.